These 22 T cell receptor beta chains originate from one sample sequenced in a study of cytotoxic CD8 clonotypes in ibrutinib-treated CLL. Profiled with immunoSEQ multiplex PCR; TCRdb holds only in-frame clones, not every one. The repertoire includes around 97,000 clones, around four fifths of them detected once, and 32% sits in the top ten. The source material was PBMCs, sampled after 12 months of ibrutinib treatment. The receptors originated from a human donor with chronic lymphocytic leukemia.

The V and J genes are TRBV7-2 and TRBJ1-2; no definite D call. The CDR3 sequence is 16 residues long. V lost 0 bases, J lost 1 base, and 12 bases lay in between. The germline V gene encodes CDR1 SGHTA and CDR2 FQGNSA. CDR3 protein: CASSLARADLNYGYTF. The CDR3 region has the DNA TGTGCCAGCAGCTTAGCGCGGGCAGACCTTAACTATGGCTACACCTTC. Looking up the rest from reference TRBV7-2 and TRBJ1-2 gives the full variable domain: GAGVSQSPSNKVTEKGKDVELRCDPISGHTALYWYRQSLGQGLEFLIYFQGNSAPDKSGLPSDRFSAERTGGSVSTLTIQRTQQEDSAVYLCASSLARADLNYGYTFGSGTRLTVV.

The V gene is TRBV2, the J gene TRBJ2-7, with 9 bases lining up with TRBD1. Trimming at V came to 4 bases and at J to 5 bases, leaving 6 bases not matched to a gene. The CDR3 consists of 14 residues. From germline, CDR1 is SNHLY and CDR2 FYNNEI. As DNA, the CDR3 is TGTGCCAGCAGTGGACCGGGACAGGGTCACGAGCAGTACTTC. It specifies CASSGPGQGHEQYF.

The chain uses TRBV6-5 and TRBJ1-1; D is unresolved. V was pared by 2 bases and J by 5 bases, with 12 bases between. This CDR3 spans 14 amino acids. The germline V gene has CDR1 MNHEY and CDR2 SVGAGI. In nucleotides, the CDR3 is TGTGCCAGCAGTTACGGGTCAGGAAAAACTGAAGCTTTCTTT. Protein product: CASSYGSGKTEAFF.

This clone was seen only once. This chain connects TRBV7-2 to TRBJ2-7; 10 bases map to TRBD2. Germline loops: CDR1 SGHTA, CDR2 FQGNSA. The ends lost 4 bases at V and 4 bases at J; junction bases unmatched: 10. CDR3 size: 16 residues. This chain's CDR3 is CASSWGGASGGYEQYF. CDR3 bases: TGTGCCAGCAGCTGGGGAGGAGCTAGCGGGGGTTACGAGCAGTACTTC.

The chain employs TRBV6-1 and TRBJ1-1; D ambiguous. The CDR3 extends over 12 amino acids. CDR1 MNHNS and CDR2 SASEGT come from the germline V gene. V lost 7 bases and J lost 0, with 6 bases in between. The CDR3 is CASTVMNTEAFF. The CDR3 region has the DNA TGTGCCAGCACTGTAATGAACACTGAAGCTTTCTTT.

The CDR3 is CASSLVTGVNEKLFF. CDR3 nucleotide sequence: TGTGCCAGCAGCTTGGTGACAGGAGTAAATGAAAAACTGTTTTTT. The V call is TRBV5-8, the J call TRBJ1-4; TRBD1 is a possible D gene (6 bases). The CDR3 totals 15 residues. Germline values: CDR1 SGHTS, CDR2 YDEGEE. Trimming stripped 0 bases from V and 5 bases from J, with 11 bases between. Complete variable domain (other parts from reference TRBV5-8 and TRBJ1-4): EAGVTQSPTHLIKTRGQQATLRCSPISGHTSVYWYQQALGLGLQFLLWYDEGEERNRGNFPPRFSGRQFPNYSSELNVNALELEDSALYLCASSLVTGVNEKLFFGSGTQLSVL.

The rearrangement joins TRBV19 to TRBJ2-3, with 8 bases fitting TRBD1. Germline values: CDR1 LNHDA, CDR2 SQIVND (reference sequence). Losses at the gene ends were 6 bases for V and 1 base for J; bases not matched to a gene: 6. This CDR3 has 15 amino acids. The CDR3 DNA sequence: TGTGCCAGTAGCGAACAGGGGGTCGGCACAGATACGCAGTATTTT. This translates into CASSEQGVGTDTQYF.

This clone occurred a few times. The CDR3 region is CASSLGPTVNTEAFF. DNA for the CDR3: TGTGCCAGCTCACTTGGTCCGACAGTTAACACTGAAGCTTTCTTT. The gene calls are TRBV18 and TRBJ1-1; D is perhaps TRBD1 (5 bases). CDR1 is KGHSH, CDR2 LQKENI, per germline. Trimming pared 4 bases from V and 2 bases from J, leaving 14 bases between. The CDR3 is 15 amino acids.

At least ten counts were recorded for this clone. The chain links TRBV19 to TRBJ2-7; the D gene is possibly TRBD1 (5 bases). The CDR3 covers 11 residues. Germline values: CDR1 LNHDA, CDR2 SQIVND (reference sequence). V shed 9 bases and J shed 3 bases, with 9 bases lying between them. The CDR3 DNA reads as TGTGCCAGCGGACAAGTCTACGAGCAGTACTTC. This codes for CASGQVYEQYF.

The chain combines TRBV5-5 with TRBJ2-3, with D perhaps matching TRBD1 (6 bases). V lost 0 bases to trimming and J lost 14 bases, with 13 bases between them. Germline V gene lookup returns CDR1 SGHKS and CDR2 YYEKEE (reference sequence). This CDR3 contains 12 residues. The CDR3 is CASSLANRELYF. In DNA, the CDR3 is TGTGCCAGCAGCTTGGCCAACAGGGAATTGTATTTT.

This clone was seen only once. V and J are TRBV11-1 and TRBJ2-1, with TRBD2 identical over 8 bases. Trimming removed 7 bases from V and 4 bases from J; junction bases left unmatched: 18. The CDR3 sequence is 18 residues long. CDR1 and CDR2 from the germline V gene are SGHAT and FQDESV (reference sequence). CDR3 nucleotides: TGTGCCAGCAACGAAGGGGGGTTAAGCGGGAGAGGATACAATGAGCAGTTCTTC. This encodes CASNEGGLSGRGYNEQFF. Variable domain in full (rest from reference TRBV11-1 and TRBJ2-1): EAEVAQSPRYKITEKSQAVAFWCDPISGHATLYWYRQILGQGPELLVQFQDESVVDDSQLPKDRFSAERLKGVDSTLKIQPAELGDSAMYLCASNEGGLSGRGYNEQFFGPGTRLTVL.

The genes are TRBV9 and TRBJ2-2; the D gene is possibly TRBD2 (6 bases). From germline, CDR1 is SGDLS and CDR2 YYNGEE. Deletions cut 3 bases from V and 2 bases from J, with 11 bases between. This CDR3 spans 15 amino acids. The CDR3 bases are TGTGCCAGCAGCGCAACCGGGACTAACACCGGGGAGCTGTTTTTT. It translates to CASSATGTNTGELFF.

The V gene is TRBV28, the J gene TRBJ1-4; D perhaps matches TRBD1 (6 bases). Germline loops: CDR1 MDHEN, CDR2 SYDVKM. V dropped 6 bases and J dropped 7 bases, with 15 bases sitting between them. The CDR3 sequence is 14 residues long. The CDR3 region is CASRVDRLREKLFF. Written as DNA, the CDR3 is TGTGCCAGCAGGGTCGACAGGCTCCGTGAAAAACTGTTTTTT.

The chain recombines TRBV19 with TRBJ2-5; 7 bases are a match to TRBD1. V lost 11 bases and J lost 2; bases outside the gene matches: 11. Germline V gene sequence: CDR1 LNHDA, CDR2 SQIVND (reference sequence). This CDR3 has 14 amino acids. The CDR3 DNA follows: TGTGCCTCCAACCCCGGGACAGTTCAAGAGACCCAGTACTTC. Amino acids: CASNPGTVQETQYF.

V and J are TRBV21-1 and TRBJ1-5; no check of the table's D call, TRBD1, against the DNA was made. TRBV21-1 is designated a pseudogene. This CDR3 is 12 amino acids long. The CDR3 nucleotides read TGTGCCAGCAGCAAAGGACAGGGACCCCAGCATTTT. The encoded protein is CASSKGQGPQHF.

This clone was seen more than once but under ten times. The genes are TRBV6-4 and TRBJ1-1; a weak D match, TRBD1 (5 bases). The CDR3 runs to 13 residues. V lost 4 bases, J lost 1 base, and 7 bases lay in between. Looked up from germline, CDR1 is MRHNA and CDR2 is SNTAGT. The CDR3 DNA follows: TGTGCCAGCAGTGCGACAGCGAACACTGAAGCTTTCTTT. Translated: CASSATANTEAFF.

The chain carries TRBV5-8 and TRBJ1-5, with unresolved D. This CDR3 spans 14 amino acids. Trimming cost V 0 bases and J 2 bases, with 6 bases left between them. Germline CDR1 SGHTS, CDR2 YDEGEE. In DNA form, the CDR3 reads TGTGCCAGCAGCTTGGAGCAGGGCAATCAGCCCCAGCATTTT. As protein: CASSLEQGNQPQHF.

The chain recombines TRBV5-1 with TRBJ1-4, with TRBD1 matching 7 bases. Per the germline V gene, CDR1 is SGHRS and CDR2 is YFSETQ. J was trimmed by 6 bases and V by 1 base; bases with no gene match: 6. The CDR3 consists of 15 residues. DNA for the CDR3: TGCGCCAGCAGCTTGCAGCGACAGGGCGATGAAAAACTGTTTTTT. This sequence encodes CASSLQRQGDEKLFF. Full variable domain (missing parts from reference TRBV5-1 and TRBJ1-4): KAGVTQTPRYLIKTRGQQVTLSCSPISGHRSVSWYQQTPGQGLQFLFEYFSETQRNKGNFPGRFSGRQFSNSRSEMNVSTLELGDSALYLCASSLQRQGDEKLFFGSGTQLSVL.

The chain uses TRBV9 and TRBJ1-3; D remains ambiguous. The germline gives CDR1 SGDLS, CDR2 YYNGEE. This CDR3 has 14 amino acids. V was trimmed by 0 bases and J by 4 bases, leaving 8 bases between them. The CDR3 loop is CASSVDSTGNTIYF. The CDR3 nucleotides read TGTGCCAGCAGCGTAGACAGTACGGGAAACACCATATATTTT.

The chain links TRBV5-1 to TRBJ2-7; 7 bases are a match to TRBD1. CDR3 length equals 12 residues. Germline assignment: CDR1 SGHRS and CDR2 YFSETQ. Trimming removed 7 bases from V and 3 bases from J; junction bases left unmatched: 4. The CDR3 DNA sequence: TGCGCCAGCGGACAGGACAACTACGAGCAGTACTTC. Encoded protein: CASGQDNYEQYF.

The chain is built from TRBV18 and TRBJ1-3; the match to TRBD1 covers 9 bases. This CDR3 region has 14 residues. Per germline, CDR1 KGHSH and CDR2 LQKENI. V shed 3 bases, J shed 7 bases, and the junction held 4 bases outside the gene matches. As DNA, the CDR3 is TGTGCCAGCTCACCTAACGGACAGGGGAACACCATATATTTT. Translation gives CASSPNGQGNTIYF.

The chain carries TRBV4-2 and TRBJ2-5, with 9 bases identical to TRBD2. The germline gives CDR1 LGHNA, CDR2 YNFKEQ. J lost 3 bases, V lost 1 base, and 3 bases had no gene match. The CDR3 has 15 residues. The CDR3 loop is CASSQVERGEETQYF. CDR3 coding DNA: TGTGCCAGCAGCCAAGTTGAGCGGGGGGAAGAGACCCAGTACTTC.